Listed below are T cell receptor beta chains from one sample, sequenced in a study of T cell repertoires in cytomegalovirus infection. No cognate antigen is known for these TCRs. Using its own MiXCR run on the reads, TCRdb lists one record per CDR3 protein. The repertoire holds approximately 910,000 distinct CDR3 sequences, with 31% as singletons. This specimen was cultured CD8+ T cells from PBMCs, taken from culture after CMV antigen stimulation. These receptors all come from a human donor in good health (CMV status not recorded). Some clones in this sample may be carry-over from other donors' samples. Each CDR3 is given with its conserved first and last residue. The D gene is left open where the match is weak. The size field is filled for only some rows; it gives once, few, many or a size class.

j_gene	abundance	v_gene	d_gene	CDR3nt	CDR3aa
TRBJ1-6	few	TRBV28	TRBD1	TGTGCCAGCAGTTCTCCGGGACAGGACCTTATGGGGGGGGATTCACCCCTCCACTTT	CASSSPGQDLMGGDSPLHF
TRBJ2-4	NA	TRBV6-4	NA	TGTGCCAGCAGTGACTCGAGACAGCCGCGGGCCAAAAACATTCAGTACTTC	CASSDSRQPRAKNIQYF
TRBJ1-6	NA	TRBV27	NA	TGTGCCAGCAGTTTAGAGCGGGACCTTAATTCACCCCTCCACTTT	CASSLERDLNSPLHF
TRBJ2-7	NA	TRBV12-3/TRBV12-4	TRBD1	TGTGCCAGCAGAGAAAGGACAGGGCGCGAGCAGTACTTC	CASRERTGREQYF
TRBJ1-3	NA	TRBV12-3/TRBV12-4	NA	TGTGCCAGCAGTTTACGAGGGTTAGGAAACACCATATATTTT	CASSLRGLGNTIYF
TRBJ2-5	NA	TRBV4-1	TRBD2	TGCGCCAGCAGCCAAGGACCAGCTAGCGGGGGGGGGGAGACCCAGTACTTC	CASSQGPASGGGETQYF
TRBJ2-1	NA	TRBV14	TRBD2	TGTGCCAGCAGCCAAGATCGTCCAACGGTACAGCGGGGGGGAATTGAGCAGTTCTTC	CASSQDRPTVQRGGIEQFF
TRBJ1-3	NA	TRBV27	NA	TGTGCCAGGACCGGAAACACCATATATTTT	CARTGNTIYF
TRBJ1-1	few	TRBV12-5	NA	TGTGCTAGTGGTTTGGTACAGGAACTCTCCATGAACACTGAAGCTTTCTTT	CASGLVQELSMNTEAFF
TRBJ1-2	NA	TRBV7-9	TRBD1	TGTGCCAGCAGCCCCGGCCCCACAGGGGTGGAGGGCTACACCTTC	CASSPGPTGVEGYTF
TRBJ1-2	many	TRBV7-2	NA	TGTGCCAGCAGCCCAACCCTTAATGGCTACACCTTC	CASSPTLNGYTF
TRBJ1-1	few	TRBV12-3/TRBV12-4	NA	TGTGCGGTACGCGCAGGCGGGAACACTGAAGCTTTCTTT	CAVRAGGNTEAFF
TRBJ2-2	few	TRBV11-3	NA	TGTGCCAGAAAGCTACAGGTGGGGAACGGCGGGGAGCTGTTTTTT	CARKLQVGNGGELFF
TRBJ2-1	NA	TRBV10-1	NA	TGCGCCAGCAGTGAGTCTGGACTCGCCTACAATGAGCAGTTCTTC	CASSESGLAYNEQFF
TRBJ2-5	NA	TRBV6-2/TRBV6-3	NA	TGTGCCAGCAGTTATGGTTCCAGCTTTGAGACCCAGTACTTC	CASSYGSSFETQYF
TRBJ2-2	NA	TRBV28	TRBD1	TGTGCCAGCAGTTTCCCATCGGACAGGGGGAACACCGGGGAGCTGTTTTTT	CASSFPSDRGNTGELFF
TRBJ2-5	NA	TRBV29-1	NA	TGCAGCGTTGAAGGTCCGAGCTACCAAGAGACCCAGTACTTC	CSVEGPSYQETQYF
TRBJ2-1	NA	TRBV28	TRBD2	TGTGCCAGCAGTTTATTAGGCGCGGGGGGGCTCGGGGATGAGCAGTTCTTC	CASSLLGAGGLGDEQFF
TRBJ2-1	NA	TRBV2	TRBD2	TGTGCCAGCAGTCCCCGGGGGAGGGAAAATGAGCAGTTCTTC	CASSPRGRENEQFF
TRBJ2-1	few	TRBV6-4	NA	TGTGCCAGCAGTGTTGGGGGGGGGCACTTTGAGCAGTTCTTC	CASSVGGGHFEQFF
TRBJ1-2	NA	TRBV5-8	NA	TGTGCCAGCAGACGTCAGGGGAATGGCTACACCTTC	CASRRQGNGYTF
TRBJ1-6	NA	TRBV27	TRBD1	TGTGCCAGCAGTTTAAGAGGGGGCAGCTATAATTCACCCCTCCACTTT	CASSLRGGSYNSPLHF